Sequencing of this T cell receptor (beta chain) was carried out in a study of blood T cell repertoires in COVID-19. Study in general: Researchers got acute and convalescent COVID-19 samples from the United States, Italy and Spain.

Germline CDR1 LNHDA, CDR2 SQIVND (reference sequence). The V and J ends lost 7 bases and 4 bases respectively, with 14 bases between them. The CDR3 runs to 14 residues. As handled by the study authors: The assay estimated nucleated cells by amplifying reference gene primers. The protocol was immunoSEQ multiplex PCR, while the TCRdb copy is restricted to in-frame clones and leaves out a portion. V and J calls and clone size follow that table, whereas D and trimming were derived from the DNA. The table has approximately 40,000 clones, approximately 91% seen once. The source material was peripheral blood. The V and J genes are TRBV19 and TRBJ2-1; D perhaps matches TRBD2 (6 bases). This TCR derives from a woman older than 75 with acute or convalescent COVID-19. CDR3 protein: CASTTGGGYNEQFF. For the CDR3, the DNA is TGTGCCAGTACCACCGGAGGAGGGTACAATGAGCAGTTCTTC.